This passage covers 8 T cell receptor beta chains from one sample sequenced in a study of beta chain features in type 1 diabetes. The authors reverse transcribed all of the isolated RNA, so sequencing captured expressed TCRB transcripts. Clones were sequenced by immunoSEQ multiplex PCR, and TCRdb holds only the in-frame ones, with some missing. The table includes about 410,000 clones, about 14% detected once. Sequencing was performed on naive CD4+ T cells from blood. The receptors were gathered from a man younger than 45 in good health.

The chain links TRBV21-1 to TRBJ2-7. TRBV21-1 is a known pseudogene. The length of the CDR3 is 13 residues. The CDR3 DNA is TGTGCCAGCAGCAAAGAGGCAGCCTACGAGCAGTACGTC. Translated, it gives CASSKEAAYEQYV.

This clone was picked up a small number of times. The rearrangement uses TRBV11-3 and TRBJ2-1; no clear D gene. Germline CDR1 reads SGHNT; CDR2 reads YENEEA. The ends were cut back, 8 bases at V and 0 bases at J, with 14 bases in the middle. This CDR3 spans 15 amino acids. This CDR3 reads CASAPVWGSYNEQFF. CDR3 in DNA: TGTGCCAGCGCCCCTGTGTGGGGCTCCTACAATGAGCAGTTCTTC. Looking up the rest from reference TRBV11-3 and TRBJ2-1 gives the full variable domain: EAGVVQSPRYKIIEKKQPVAFWCNPISGHNTLYWYLQNLGQGPELLIRYENEEAVDDSQLPKDRFSAERLKGVDSTLKIQPAELGDSAVYLCASAPVWGSYNEQFFGPGTRLTVL.

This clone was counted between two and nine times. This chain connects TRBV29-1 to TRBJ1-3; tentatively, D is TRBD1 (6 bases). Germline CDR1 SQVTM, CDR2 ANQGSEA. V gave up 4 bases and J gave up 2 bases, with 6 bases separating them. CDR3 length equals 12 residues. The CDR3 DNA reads TGCAGCGTTGCAGGGGCTGGAAACACCATATATTTT. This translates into CSVAGAGNTIYF. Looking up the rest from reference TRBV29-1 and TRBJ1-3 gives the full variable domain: SAVISQKPSRDICQRGTSLTIQCQVDSQVTMMFWYRQQPGQSLTLIATANQGSEATYESGFVIDKFPISRPNLTFSTLTVSNMSPEDSSIYLCSVAGAGNTIYFGEGSWLTVV.

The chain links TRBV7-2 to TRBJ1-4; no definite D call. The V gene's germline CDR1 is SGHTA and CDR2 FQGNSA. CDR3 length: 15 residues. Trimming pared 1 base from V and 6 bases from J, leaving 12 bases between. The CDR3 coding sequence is TGTGCCAGCAGCTTAGGTGGAGGCTCTGATGAAAAACTGTTTTTT. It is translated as CASSLGGGSDEKLFF.

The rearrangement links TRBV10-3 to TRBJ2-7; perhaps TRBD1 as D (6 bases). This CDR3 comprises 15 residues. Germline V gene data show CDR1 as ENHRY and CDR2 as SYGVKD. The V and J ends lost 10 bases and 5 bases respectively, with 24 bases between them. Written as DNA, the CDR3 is TGTGCCAGCCATCAGTCCCCAGGCAGGGGTAACGAGCAGTACTTC. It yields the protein CASHQSPGRGNEQYF.

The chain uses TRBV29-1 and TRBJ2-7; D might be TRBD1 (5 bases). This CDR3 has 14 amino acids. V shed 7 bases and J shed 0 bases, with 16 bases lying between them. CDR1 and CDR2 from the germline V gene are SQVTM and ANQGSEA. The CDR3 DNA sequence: TGCAGCGCCTCAATGACAGTTAACTCCTACGAGCAGTACTTC. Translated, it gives CSASMTVNSYEQYF.

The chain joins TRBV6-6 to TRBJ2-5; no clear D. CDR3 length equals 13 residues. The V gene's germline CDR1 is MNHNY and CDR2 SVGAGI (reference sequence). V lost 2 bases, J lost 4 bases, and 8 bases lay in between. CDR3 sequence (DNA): TGTGCCAGCAGTTACGTGGTATCAGAGACCCAGTACTTC. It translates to CASSYVVSETQYF.

The CDR3 loop reads CASSVVSSGREQFF. In nucleotides, the CDR3 is TGTGCCAGCAGCGTAGTGTCTAGCGGGAGGGAGCAGTTCTTC. This rearrangement joins TRBV9 to TRBJ2-1; 11 nucleotides agree with TRBD2. Germline V CDR1 and CDR2: SGDLS, YYNGEE. The V and J ends lost 0 bases and 10 bases, in that order; junction bases with no gene match: 3. This CDR3 spans 14 amino acids.